The entry below gives a single T cell receptor (beta chain) sequence along with its context. This CDR3 has 14 amino acids. Looked up from germline, CDR1 is KGHSH and CDR2 is LQKENI. Trimming left V 5 bases short and J 5 bases short, with 15 bases between. The entry originates in a study of blood T cell repertoires in COVID-19. The assay was immunoSEQ multiplex PCR, and TCRdb's table has in-frame clones only and misses some. The sample has about 100,000 clones, roughly two thirds seen once. Specimen: peripheral blood. The TCR comes from a man older than 75 with acute or convalescent COVID-19. This chain links TRBV18 with TRBJ1-1; a possible D gene is TRBD1 (6 bases). The CDR3 is CASSSNSRGTEAFF. DNA for the CDR3: TGTGCCAGCTCATCTAATAGTAGGGGGACTGAAGCTTTCTTT.